The present TCR beta chain was sequenced within a study of shared clonotypes between healthy human individuals. About the study: Plates per donor: three CD4 naive, three CD4 memory, two CD8 naive, one CD8 memory.

TCRdb's table, derived via immunoSEQ multiplex PCR, lists solely in-frame clones and lacks some. The data hold millions of clones, with roughly 94% observed a single time. Splitting the CD4+ cells yielded a CD45RA+ naive subset and a CD45RA-negative memory subset. Germline V lookup: CDR1 MNHEY, CDR2 SVGAGI. V was cut by 6 bases and J by 4 bases, with 15 bases left in between. The CDR3 covers 14 residues. This receptor was taken from a man aged 18 to 29 in good health. This sequence joins TRBV6-5 and TRBJ1-1; D might be TRBD1 (5 bases). Source material: naive CD4+ T cells sorted from blood. The subset here: CD45RA+ positively selected. For the CDR3, the DNA is TGTGCCAGCAGCCAAAGGCAGGGAACCACTGAAGCTTTCTTT. It codes for CASSQRQGTTEAFF.